The T cell receptor (beta chain) under discussion was sequenced for a study of T cells in Graves' hyperthyroidism and ophthalmopathy. Source material for PBMCs was roughly 10 ml fresh peripheral blood. Amplification targeted TCR beta CDR3 regions from RNA transcripts. Using the HTBI primer set, a first-round RT-PCR was run on the TCR CDR3. TCRdb passed the multiplex PCR reads through MiXCR, listing each CDR3 protein once. This sample has 550,000 to 800,000 distinct CDR3 sequences, with around 15% found just once. This clonotype has at least ten counts. Its target is unknown. The CDR3 has 13 residues. With 4 bases removed from V and 10 bases from J, the gap between germline ends came to 11 bases. Findings of the study overall: In simple terms, a model built on 13 V-J features told ophthalmopathy apart from stable hyperthyroidism. Most expanded thyroid clonotypes above 0.001 also appeared in blood.

This chain uses TRBV12-3 or TRBV12-4 with TRBJ1-6; D is uncertain. This clonotype originated in a man aged 50 to 60 with Graves' hyperthyroidism. Sequencing was performed on blood. For the CDR3, the DNA is TGTGCCAGCAGTTCCACGACCTGGTCACCCCTCCACTTT. Amino acid sequence: CASSSTTWSPLHF.